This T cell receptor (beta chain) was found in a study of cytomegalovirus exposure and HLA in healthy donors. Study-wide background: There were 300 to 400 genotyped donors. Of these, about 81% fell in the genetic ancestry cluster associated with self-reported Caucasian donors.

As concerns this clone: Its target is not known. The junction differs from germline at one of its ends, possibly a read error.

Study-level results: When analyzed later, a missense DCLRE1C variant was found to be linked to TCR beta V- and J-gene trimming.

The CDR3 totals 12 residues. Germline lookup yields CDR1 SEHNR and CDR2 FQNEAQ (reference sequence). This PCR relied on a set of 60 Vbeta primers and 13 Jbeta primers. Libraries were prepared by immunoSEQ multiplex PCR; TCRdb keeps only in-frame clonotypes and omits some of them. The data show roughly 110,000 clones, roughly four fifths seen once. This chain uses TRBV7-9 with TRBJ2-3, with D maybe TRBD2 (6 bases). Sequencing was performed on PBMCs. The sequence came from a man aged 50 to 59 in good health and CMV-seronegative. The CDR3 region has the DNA TGTTCCAGCAGCTTTGGGGGGGATACGCAGTATTTT. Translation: CSSSFGGDTQYF.